This T cell receptor beta chain was profiled in a study of blood T cell repertoires in COVID-19. Repertoires were generated with immunoSEQ multiplex PCR, while TCRdb's copy carries only in-frame clones and drops some. The sample lists under 150,000 clones; 80% to 90% were seen once. The germline V and J ends were trimmed by 5 bases and 0 bases, with 12 bases remaining between them. The CDR3 is 15 residues long. Germline values: CDR1 LNHDA, CDR2 SQIVND (reference sequence). The source material was peripheral blood. V gene TRBV19 combines with J gene TRBJ2-3, with a tentative D call TRBD2 (6 bases). This TCR was sampled from a man aged 40-49 years with acute or convalescent COVID-19. The CDR3, as DNA: TGTGCCAGTAGTTCACGGGGGAGCAGCACAGATACGCAGTATTTT. This translates into CASSSRGSSTDTQYF.